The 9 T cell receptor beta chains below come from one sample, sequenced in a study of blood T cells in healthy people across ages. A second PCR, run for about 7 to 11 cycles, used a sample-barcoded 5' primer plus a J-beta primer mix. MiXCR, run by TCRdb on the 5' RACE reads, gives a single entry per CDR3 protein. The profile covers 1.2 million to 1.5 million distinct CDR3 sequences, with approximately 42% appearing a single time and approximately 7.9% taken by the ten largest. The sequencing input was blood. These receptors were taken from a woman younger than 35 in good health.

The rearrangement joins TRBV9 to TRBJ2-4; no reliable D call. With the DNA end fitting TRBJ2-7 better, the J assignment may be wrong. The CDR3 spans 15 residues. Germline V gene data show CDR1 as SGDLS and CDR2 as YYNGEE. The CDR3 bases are TGTGCCAGCAGCGTCTCAGGAGTTCCTAGGTTCGAGCAGTACTTC. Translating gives CASSVSGVPRFEQYF.

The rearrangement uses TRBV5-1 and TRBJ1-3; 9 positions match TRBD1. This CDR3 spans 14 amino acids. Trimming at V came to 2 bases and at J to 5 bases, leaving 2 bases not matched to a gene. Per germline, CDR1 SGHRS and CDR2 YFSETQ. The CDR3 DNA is TGCGCCAGCAGCTTTGGACAGGGGAGAAACACCATATATTTT. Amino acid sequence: CASSFGQGRNTIYF.

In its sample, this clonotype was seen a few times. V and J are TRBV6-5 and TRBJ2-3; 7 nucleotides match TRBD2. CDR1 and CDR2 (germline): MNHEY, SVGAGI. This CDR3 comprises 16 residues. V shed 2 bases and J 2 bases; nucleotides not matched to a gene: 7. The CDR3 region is CASSYGSGVATDTQYF. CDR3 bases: TGTGCCAGCAGTTACGGGAGCGGGGTCGCCACAGATACGCAGTATTTT.

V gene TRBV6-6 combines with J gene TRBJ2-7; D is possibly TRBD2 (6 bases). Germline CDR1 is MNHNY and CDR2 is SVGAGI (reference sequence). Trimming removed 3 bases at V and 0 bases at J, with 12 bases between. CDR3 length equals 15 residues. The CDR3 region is CASSYASANSYEQYF. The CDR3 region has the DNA TGTGCCAGCAGTTATGCTAGCGCCAACTCCTACGAGCAGTACTTC.

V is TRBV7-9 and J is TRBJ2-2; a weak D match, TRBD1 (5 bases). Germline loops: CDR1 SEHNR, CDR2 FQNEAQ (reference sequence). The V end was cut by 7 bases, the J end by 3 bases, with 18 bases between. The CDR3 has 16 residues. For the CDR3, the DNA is TGTGCCAGCAACGATGGTGTGGGGCTTTACACCGGGGAGCTGTTTTTT. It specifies CASNDGVGLYTGELFF.

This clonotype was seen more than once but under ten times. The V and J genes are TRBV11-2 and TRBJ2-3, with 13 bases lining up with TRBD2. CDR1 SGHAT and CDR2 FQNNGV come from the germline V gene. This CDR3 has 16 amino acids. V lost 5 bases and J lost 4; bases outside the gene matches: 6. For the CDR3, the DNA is TGTGCCAGCAGCGCTAGGACTAGCGGGAGCGCAGATACGCAGTATTTT. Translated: CASSARTSGSADTQYF.

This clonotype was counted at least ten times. For the CDR3, the DNA is TGTGCCAGCAGCTTGTCCGGGGGGTCCTACAATGAGCAGTTCTTC. It is translated as CASSLSGGSYNEQFF. The chain employs TRBV7-2 and TRBJ2-1; 7 bases are a match to TRBD2. J gave up 1 base and V 3 bases, and 3 bases lay outside the gene matches. The V gene's germline CDR1 is SGHTA and CDR2 FQGNSA. CDR3 length: 15 residues.

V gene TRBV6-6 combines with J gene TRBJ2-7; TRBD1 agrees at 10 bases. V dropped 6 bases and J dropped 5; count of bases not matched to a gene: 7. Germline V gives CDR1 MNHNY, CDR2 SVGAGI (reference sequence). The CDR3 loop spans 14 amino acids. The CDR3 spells CASSRGQGMNEQYF. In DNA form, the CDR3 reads TGTGCCAGCAGCCGGGGACAGGGGATGAACGAGCAGTACTTC.

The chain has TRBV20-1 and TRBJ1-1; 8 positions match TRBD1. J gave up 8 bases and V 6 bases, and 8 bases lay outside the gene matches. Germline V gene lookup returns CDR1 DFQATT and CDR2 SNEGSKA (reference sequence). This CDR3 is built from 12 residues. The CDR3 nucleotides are TGCAGTGCGAGTGGACAGGGAGGCGAAGCTTTCTTT. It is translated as CSASGQGGEAFF.